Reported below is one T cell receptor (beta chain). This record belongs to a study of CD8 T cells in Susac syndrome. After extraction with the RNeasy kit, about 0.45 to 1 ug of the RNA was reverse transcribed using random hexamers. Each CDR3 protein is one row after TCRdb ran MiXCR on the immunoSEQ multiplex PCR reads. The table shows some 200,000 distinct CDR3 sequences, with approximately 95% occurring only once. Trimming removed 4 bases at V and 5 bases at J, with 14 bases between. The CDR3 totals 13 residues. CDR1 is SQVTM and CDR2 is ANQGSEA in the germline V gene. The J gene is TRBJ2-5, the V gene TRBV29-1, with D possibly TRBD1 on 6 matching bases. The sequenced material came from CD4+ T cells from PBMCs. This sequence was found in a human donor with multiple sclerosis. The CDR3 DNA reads TGCAGCGTTGTGCTACAGGGTACGGAGACCCAGTACTTC. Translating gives CSVVLQGTETQYF.